One and the same sample provided the 27 T cell receptor beta chains below, sequenced in a study of T cells after yellow fever vaccination. MiXCR, applied by TCRdb to the 5' RACE reads, yields one record per CDR3 protein. The sample consists of roughly 50,000 distinct CDR3 sequences, about 7.9% of them appearing once. The sample consisted of CD8+ T cells sorted from PBMCs, taken more than 14 days after the first yellow fever vaccination. The source of these receptors is a man aged 18 to 30 who received the YFV17D yellow fever vaccine.

The sample holds many counts of this clonotype. This chain joins TRBV7-3 and TRBJ1-2, with TRBD1 matching 8 bases. Per the germline V gene, CDR1 is SGHTA and CDR2 is FQGTGA. The CDR3 runs to 13 residues. With V trimmed by 4 bases and J by 6 bases, 4 bases remained unmatched. The CDR3 spells CASSSGQADGYTF. CDR3 coding DNA: TGTGCCAGCAGCTCGGGACAGGCCGATGGCTACACCTTC.

This clonotype appeared many times. V and J are TRBV12-3 or TRBV12-4 and TRBJ2-2; D is uncertain. The V end was cut by 5 bases, the J end by 9 bases, with 10 bases between. CDR3 length: 12 amino acids. The CDR3 region is CASSPQYRELFF. CDR3 DNA sequence: TGTGCCAGCAGTCCACAGTATCGGGAGCTGTTTTTT.

This clonotype was picked up many times. The chain combines TRBV11-2 with TRBJ2-2; TRBD1 might be the D (5 bases). V lost 5 bases, J lost 4 bases, and 8 bases lay in between. Germline V gene lookup returns CDR1 SGHAT and CDR2 FQNNGV. There are 13 residues in the CDR3. In DNA form, the CDR3 reads TGTGCCAGCAGCCAGGGTACCACCGGGGAGCTGTTTTTT. It translates to CASSQGTTGELFF.

This clonotype was seen at least ten times. V and J are TRBV7-2 and TRBJ1-3; D remains unclear. Germline V gives CDR1 SGHTA, CDR2 FQGNSA. V was shortened by 1 base and J by 4 bases, with 5 bases between the two germline ends. The CDR3 runs 13 residues. CDR3 sequence reads: CASSLDMGNTIYF. The CDR3 coding sequence is TGTGCCAGCAGCTTAGATATGGGAAACACCATATATTTT.

This clonotype was picked up a small number of times. Sequence at one end of the junction differs from germline and may be a read error. The rearrangement uses TRBV7-2 and TRBJ1-2, with a possible D match to TRBD1 (5 bases). This CDR3 contains 9 residues. Per the germline V gene, CDR1 is SGHTA and CDR2 is FQGNSA. In DNA form, the CDR3 reads TGTGCCAGCAGCTTAACAGGACCCTTC. Protein sequence: CASSLTGPF.

This clonotype was counted ten times or more. The chain carries TRBV3-1 and TRBJ2-2; D not resolved. The CDR3 consists of 13 residues. V lost 6 bases to trimming and J lost 2 bases, with 7 bases between them. CDR1 and CDR2 (germline): LGHDT, YNNKEL (reference sequence). Here the CDR3 reads CASRTQNTGELFF. As DNA, the CDR3 is TGTGCCAGCAGGACACAAAACACCGGGGAGCTGTTTTTT.

This clonotype was seen ten or more times. The genes are TRBV13 and TRBJ2-5, with 12 positions matching TRBD2. The V gene end was trimmed by 5 bases and the J gene end by 2 bases; junction bases not matched to a gene: 6. This CDR3 region has 16 residues. From germline, CDR1 is PRHDT and CDR2 FYEKMQ (reference sequence). The CDR3 DNA sequence: TGTGCCAGCAGCCCCCGGACTAGCGGGGCACAAGAGACCCAGTACTTC. Translating gives CASSPRTSGAQETQYF.

This clonotype was observed many times. This chain uses TRBV7-9 with TRBJ2-3; the D gene is possibly TRBD1 (5 bases). V shed 5 bases and J shed 2 bases, with 11 bases lying between them. The CDR3 length is 14 residues. The germline gives CDR1 SEHNR, CDR2 FQNEAQ (reference sequence). CDR3: CASSTPGSTDTQYF. CDR3 DNA: TGTGCCAGCAGCACCCCAGGGTCCACAGATACGCAGTATTTT.

This clonotype was picked up many times. J is TRBJ2-5 and V is TRBV5-5; weak D call: TRBD2 (7 bases). The CDR3 extends over 14 amino acids. The germline gives CDR1 SGHKS, CDR2 YYEKEE (reference sequence). The V gene lost 4 bases and the J gene lost 5 bases, with 15 bases spanning the gap. The CDR3 loop is CASSGIGGLETQYF. CDR3 DNA sequence: TGTGCCAGCAGCGGAATCGGGGGGCTGGAGACCCAGTACTTC. The full variable domain, completed using reference TRBV5-5 and TRBJ2-5, is DAGVTQSPTHLIKTRGQQVTLRCSPISGHKSVSWYQQVLGQGPQFIFQYYEKEERGRGNFPDRFSARQFPNYSSELNVNALLLGDSALYLCASSGIGGLETQYFGPGTRLLVL.

This clonotype was seen ten or more times. This chain links TRBV11-2 with TRBJ2-5; TRBD1 matches at 9 bases. V was pared by 4 bases and J by 4 bases, with 10 bases of the junction left unmatched. The CDR3 totals 16 residues. Germline CDR1 SGHAT, CDR2 FQNNGV. The CDR3 sequence: CASSSTGTGTLETQYF. The CDR3 coding sequence is TGTGCCAGCAGCTCGACCGGGACAGGGACTTTAGAGACCCAGTACTTC.

This clonotype was seen ten or more times. This sequence joins TRBV11-2 and TRBJ2-2; no definite D call. This CDR3 has 13 amino acids. Trimming left V 2 bases short and J 5 bases short, with 6 bases between. Per germline, CDR1 SGHAT and CDR2 FQNNGV. The CDR3 bases are TGTGCCAGCAGCTTATGGGTTACCGGGGAGCTGTTTTTT. Protein sequence: CASSLWVTGELFF. The whole variable domain, remainder taken from reference TRBV11-2 and TRBJ2-2, is EAGVAQSPRYKIIEKRQSVAFWCNPISGHATLYWYQQILGQGPKLLIQFQNNGVVDDSQLPKDRFSAERLKGVDSTLKIQPAKLEDSAVYLCASSLWVTGELFFGEGSRLTVL.

The V call is TRBV5-4, the J call TRBJ1-1; 9 bases align to TRBD1. With V trimmed by 6 bases and J by 4 bases, 4 bases remained unmatched. Per the germline V gene, CDR1 is SGHNT and CDR2 is YYREEE (reference sequence). This CDR3 has 13 amino acids. DNA of the CDR3: TGTGCCAGCACCCAGACAGGGGGCACTGAAGCTTTCTTT. Its protein is CASTQTGGTEAFF.

This clonotype was seen many times. This sequence joins TRBV5-6 and TRBJ1-1; D is uncertain. The CDR3 has 11 residues. Germline V lookup: CDR1 SGHDT, CDR2 YYEEEE. V shed 0 bases and J shed 7 bases, with 4 bases lying between them. The CDR3 sequence: CASSLGVEAFF. DNA of the CDR3: TGTGCCAGCAGCTTGGGGGTTGAAGCTTTCTTT.

V gene TRBV5-1 combines with J gene TRBJ1-2; D unresolved. Per germline, CDR1 SGHRS and CDR2 YFSETQ. CDR3 length: 14 residues. V shed 3 bases and J shed 6 bases, with 15 bases lying between them. This chain's CDR3 is CASSSALGADGYTF. In DNA form, the CDR3 reads TGCGCCAGCAGCTCGGCGTTGGGCGCGGATGGCTACACCTTC.

This clonotype has ten or more counts. The chain joins TRBV15 to TRBJ2-1; D remains ambiguous. The CDR3 runs to 14 residues. The V end was cut by 1 base, the J end by 8 bases, with 12 bases between. Germline assignment: CDR1 LNHNV and CDR2 YYDKDF (reference sequence). CDR3 residues: CATSRAPLADEQFF. The CDR3 nucleotides read TGTGCCACCAGCAGAGCCCCTCTGGCCGATGAGCAGTTCTTC. The full variable domain, rest sourced from reference TRBV15 and TRBJ2-1, is DAMVIQNPRYQVTQFGKPVTLSCSQTLNHNVMYWYQQKSSQAPKLLFHYYDKDFNNEADTPDNFQSRRPNTSFCFLDIRSPGLGDTAMYLCATSRAPLADEQFFGPGTRLTVL.

This clonotype has more than one count but fewer than ten. V gene TRBV7-9 combines with J gene TRBJ1-1, with a weak D call TRBD1 (6 bases). Germline V gene sequence: CDR1 SEHNR, CDR2 FQNEAQ (reference sequence). The CDR3 is 16 residues long. V was pared by 6 bases and J by 1 base, with 18 bases between. CDR3 residues: CASRPPRTVRNTEAFF. CDR3 DNA: TGTGCCAGCAGACCCCCCCGGACAGTACGGAACACTGAAGCTTTCTTT.

V is TRBV19 and J is TRBJ1-1; 8 bases agree with TRBD1. There are 16 residues in the CDR3. Germline V gene data show CDR1 as LNHDA and CDR2 as SQIVND (reference sequence). V lost 7 bases and J lost 5; bases outside the gene matches: 15. Here the CDR3 DNA reads TGTGCCAGTACCCAATTGGCAGGGGGCGCGGAAACTGAAGCTTTCTTT. The encoded protein is CASTQLAGGAETEAFF.

V is TRBV13 and J is TRBJ1-2, with TRBD1 as a possible D gene (6 bases). Per the germline V gene, CDR1 is PRHDT and CDR2 is FYEKMQ (reference sequence). The CDR3 loop spans 16 amino acids. V lost 4 bases and J lost 4, with 19 bases in between. The CDR3 DNA is TGTGCCAGCAGCTACGGATCGACAGGTGGACTCTATGGCTACACCTTC. This gives the protein CASSYGSTGGLYGYTF.

This clonotype has just a few counts. J is TRBJ1-6 and V is TRBV7-9, with 8 bases lining up with TRBD1. With V trimmed by 5 bases and J by 14 bases, 17 bases remained unmatched. CDR1 is SEHNR, CDR2 FQNEAQ, per germline (reference sequence). The CDR3 spans 16 residues. The DNA of the CDR3 is TGTGCCAGCAGCCGCTCCGGACAGGGCCGATCAGTGTCCCTCCACTTT. As protein: CASSRSGQGRSVSLHF.

This clonotype was detected a few times. The rearrangement joins TRBV2 to TRBJ2-3; TRBD2 is a possible D gene (6 bases). V was shortened by 6 bases and J by 2 bases, with 18 bases between the two germline ends. The CDR3 runs to 16 residues. Germline V gives CDR1 SNHLY, CDR2 FYNNEI. The CDR3 DNA is TGTGCCAGCAGAGAGCCGGGACTCAGGGTCACAGATACGCAGTATTTT. This translates into CASREPGLRVTDTQYF.

This clonotype came up a few times. The V call is TRBV7-2, the J call TRBJ2-5, with TRBD1 identical over 9 bases. Germline V gives CDR1 SGHTA, CDR2 FQGNSA. Trimming at V came to 6 bases and at J to 5 bases, leaving 7 bases not matched to a gene. The CDR3 is 14 amino acids. In DNA, the CDR3 is TGTGCCAGCAGGAAACAGGGGGCTTGGGAGACCCAGTACTTC. Translation: CASRKQGAWETQYF.

Ten or more counts support this clonotype. The chain is built from TRBV19 and TRBJ2-7; 11 bases align to TRBD2. The CDR3 length is 15 residues. Per germline, CDR1 LNHDA and CDR2 SQIVND (reference sequence). V shed 10 bases and J 5 bases; nucleotides not matched to a gene: 13. The DNA of the CDR3 is TGTGCCACCCGGACTAGCGGGCCTAAGGATCACGAGCAGTACTTC. It encodes CATRTSGPKDHEQYF.

This clonotype was seen repeatedly, ten times or more. The gene calls are TRBV11-2 and TRBJ1-1; no definite D call. Germline V gene lookup returns CDR1 SGHAT and CDR2 FQNNGV. Trimming left V 3 bases short and J 4 bases short, with 15 bases between. The CDR3 loop spans 15 amino acids. CDR3: CASSLSLGGGTEAFF. CDR3 sequence (DNA): TGTGCCAGCAGCTTGTCTCTTGGTGGCGGCACTGAAGCTTTCTTT.

The chain carries TRBV23-1 and TRBJ2-7, with D unresolved. TRBV23-1 is annotated as an ORF whose role is uncertain. The CDR3 covers 16 residues. The ends were cut back, 4 bases at V and 0 bases at J, with 16 bases in the middle. The DNA for the CDR3 is TGCGCCAGCAGTCGACCCGACGGGTCGCCCTCCTACGAGCAGTACGTC. Translating gives CASSRPDGSPSYEQYV.

Many counts were recorded for this clonotype. V is TRBV3-1 and J is TRBJ1-5; D remains unclear. Germline V gene sequence: CDR1 LGHDT, CDR2 YNNKEL (reference sequence). The length of the CDR3 is 15 residues. The germline V and J ends were trimmed by 4 bases and 2 bases, with 12 bases remaining between them. CDR3 nucleotides: TGTGCCAGCAGCCGAAGCACGGCGGGCAATCAGCCCCAGCATTTT. Translated, it gives CASSRSTAGNQPQHF. Drawing the rest from reference TRBV3-1 and TRBJ1-5, the complete variable domain is DTAVSQTPKYLVTQMGNDKSIKCEQNLGHDTMYWYKQDSKKFLKIMFSYNNKELIINETVPNRFSPKSPDKAHLNLHINSLELGDSAVYFCASSRSTAGNQPQHFGDGTRLSIL.

This clonotype was observed many times. The chain combines TRBV12-3 or TRBV12-4 with TRBJ2-1; no clear D gene. Between the trimmed V and J ends, which lost 10 bases and 5 bases, there was a span of 30 bases. The CDR3 spans 18 residues. The CDR3 nucleotides are TGTGCCACCAGATCTAGTGGGCAGGTGCCCGCAAGAAACAATGAGCAGTTCTTC. Amino acid sequence: CATRSSGQVPARNNEQFF.

In its sample, this clonotype was seen many times. This chain joins TRBV7-9 and TRBJ2-3; 8 positions agree with TRBD2. Germline V gives CDR1 SEHNR, CDR2 FQNEAQ (reference sequence). After removal of 10 bases from V and 2 bases from J, the junction contained 14 bases not matched to a gene. The CDR3 is made up of 16 amino acids. The CDR3 DNA reads as TGTGCCACATCACAGGAGAGCGGGGGACCCACAGATACGCAGTATTTT. As protein: CATSQESGGPTDTQYF.